This T cell receptor beta chain was sequenced during a study of human T cells and chemical hapten exposure. TCRdb reprocessed the RACE reads via MiXCR and lists one record per CDR3 protein. Of under 200,000 distinct CDR3 sequences listed, roughly 15% are singletons. This clonotype was counted a few times. The time point was: patch test 1, 2 weeks after DPC sensitization. Regarding treatment: therapeutic diphenylcyclopropenone sensitization with weekly scalp DPC. The CDR3 runs to 14 residues. The germline V gene has CDR1 SNHLY and CDR2 FYNNEI. The V end lost 4 bases, the J end lost 7 bases, and 13 bases lay between the germline ends.

The origin of this receptor is a woman in her thirties with alopecia areata. Some clones in this sample may be carry-over from other donors' samples. The sequencing used whole blood, collected in connection with sensitization to the hapten diphenylcyclopropenone (DPC). The rearrangement uses TRBV2 and TRBJ1-4; D perhaps matches TRBD1 (5 bases). The DNA for the CDR3 is TGTGCCAGCAGTGTGGAGGGGTCGAGTGAAAAACTGTTTTTT. Its translation is CASSVEGSSEKLFF.